This T cell receptor beta chain is drawn from a study of Graves' ophthalmopathy and Graves' hyperthyroidism. Study background: Specimen type is peripheral blood, obtained at initial diagnosis before any treatment.

As the template, RNA transcripts were used to amplify TCR beta CDR3 regions. HTBI-primed RT-PCR formed the first round, and a multiplex PCR formed the second. TCRdb processed the multiplex PCR reads anew with MiXCR; each CDR3 protein has one entry. The repertoire holds just over 400,000 distinct CDR3 sequences, 20% to 25% seen once, with approximately 3% in the top ten. Regarding the study as a whole: Forecasting of ophthalmopathy progression by the model achieved more than 70% sensitivity and 72% to 85% specificity.

Hyperthyroidism cases were recent diagnoses of under 2 months' duration in people aged 18 to 65. No donor had other autoimmune disease, uncontrolled infection, pregnancy or lactation. This clonotype was seen ten or more times. As yet, its antigen is unknown. The sequenced sample was peripheral blood. This TCR was recovered from a woman aged 18-29 years with stable Graves' hyperthyroidism.

DNA for the CDR3: TGTGCCAGCAGTTTAGACAGGGGAAGGGGTCAGCCCCAGCATTTT. Encoded protein: CASSLDRGRGQPQHF. The chain links TRBV28 to TRBJ1-5, with TRBD1 identical over 8 bases. In germline, CDR1 is MDHEN, CDR2 SYDVKM. This CDR3 region has 15 residues. Unmatched junction bases numbered 6, after V lost 2 bases and J lost 6 bases.